The clone carrying this TCR beta chain came up a few times. Naive CD4+ T cells were purified with Tregs depleted by CD25. Full-length variable regions came from constant-region reverse primers plus semi-nested Nested Universal Primer A PCR. Each CDR3 protein gets one entry after TCRdb re-called the 5' RACE reads with MiXCR. In the table there are about 47,000 distinct CDR3 sequences, around 28% of which are singletons. Germline lookup yields CDR1 SGHAT and CDR2 FQNNGV. CDR3 length equals 14 residues. Germline trimming cut 5 bases from V and 8 bases from J; bases unmatched to any gene: 8. The TCR was taken from a female donor with breast cancer. The chain couples TRBV11-2 to TRBJ2-1, with 8 nucleotides matching TRBD2. Sequences were obtained from naive CD4+ T cells sorted from blood. Sample subset: naive CD4+ T cells, CD4+CD45RA+CD25-. The CDR3 bases are TGTGCCAGCAGCCAGTCCGGGACTAGGGATGAGCAGTTCTTC. It codes for CASSQSGTRDEQFF.